The 13 T cell receptor beta chains below all came from one sample that was sequenced in a study of T cells in Graves' hyperthyroidism and ophthalmopathy. TCR beta CDR3 sequences were amplified from RNA transcripts. HTBI primers drove first-round RT-PCR of the TCR CDR3. TCRdb recomputed calls from the multiplex PCR reads with MiXCR, one row per CDR3 protein. The sample contains around 420,000 distinct CDR3 sequences, approximately 15% of which appear only once. The sequencing sample was made of blood. The receptors were gathered from a woman under 30 with Graves' hyperthyroidism.

The chain has TRBV25-1 and TRBJ1-4; 9 nucleotides align to TRBD1. Trimming took 8 bases from V and 7 from J; bases not matched to a gene: 8. CDR3 length: 14 amino acids. Germline lookup yields CDR1 MGHDK and CDR2 SYGVNS. The CDR3 protein is CASVVGQGSEKLFF. The CDR3 DNA follows: TGTGCCAGCGTCGTGGGACAGGGAAGTGAAAAACTGTTTTTT.

This clonotype was seen ten or more times. This sequence joins TRBV20-1 and TRBJ2-1; D unresolved. The CDR3 has 15 residues. Trimming took 5 bases from V and 0 from J, leaving 14 bases between them. The germline CDR1 and CDR2 sequences are DFQATT and SNEGSKA (reference sequence). The CDR3 bases are TGCAGTGCTCCCCCACCCAGTTCCTCCTACAATGAGCAGTTCTTC. As protein: CSAPPPSSSYNEQFF.

The table lists this clonotype with many counts. The chain links TRBV6-1 to TRBJ2-7; possibly TRBD1 or TRBD2 for D (5 bases each). CDR1 MNHNS and CDR2 SASEGT come from the germline V gene. V was shortened by 6 bases and J by 2 bases, with 14 bases between the two germline ends. The CDR3 spans 14 residues. The CDR3 sequence: CASSYWQGPYEQYF. The CDR3 nucleotides read TGTGCCAGCAGCTATTGGCAGGGACCCTACGAGCAGTACTTC.

This clonotype was detected ten times or more. The rearrangement joins TRBV10-3 to TRBJ2-5, with D possibly called TRBD1 or TRBD2 (6 bases each). The CDR3 is 16 residues long. The V end was cut by 3 bases, the J end by 2 bases, with 16 bases between. Germline-derived CDR1 and CDR2 are ENHRY and SYGVKD. CDR3 region: CAISDFGRGGQETQYF. In DNA form, the CDR3 reads TGTGCCATCAGTGACTTCGGCAGGGGAGGTCAAGAGACCCAGTACTTC.

This clonotype has at least ten counts. CDR3: CASSLQGRSILSEKLFF. The CDR3 bases are TGTGCCAGCAGCTTACAAGGCCGATCTATCCTTAGTGAAAAACTGTTTTTT. The chain has TRBV7-2 and TRBJ1-4; D is uncertain. This CDR3 contains 17 residues. Trimming took 2 bases from V and 7 from J, leaving 20 bases between them. Per germline, CDR1 SGHTA and CDR2 FQGNSA. The whole variable domain, filled in from reference TRBV7-2 and TRBJ1-4, reads GAGVSQSPSNKVTEKGKDVELRCDPISGHTALYWYRQSLGQGLEFLIYFQGNSAPDKSGLPSDRFSAERTGGSVSTLTIQRTQQEDSAVYLCASSLQGRSILSEKLFFGSGTQLSVL.

This clonotype was seen repeatedly, ten times or more. The chain carries TRBV7-6 and TRBJ2-7; no firm D call. V lost 1 base to trimming and J lost 1 base, with 8 bases between them. The CDR3 runs 14 residues. Germline V gene lookup returns CDR1 SGHVS and CDR2 FNYEAQ. The CDR3 loop is CASSLGLGSYEQYF. The DNA of the CDR3 is TGTGCCAGCAGCTTAGGCTTAGGGTCCTACGAGCAGTACTTC.

This clonotype was seen ten or more times. This chain connects TRBV20-1 to TRBJ2-7; 9 positions match TRBD2. Trimming at V came to 5 bases and at J to 7 bases, leaving 15 bases not matched to a gene. The CDR3 consists of 15 residues. Germline CDR1 is DFQATT and CDR2 is SNEGSKA (reference sequence). The DNA of the CDR3 is TGCAGTGCTTCCTTGAGCGGGGGGATTCTATGGGAGCAGTACTTC. Translation gives CSASLSGGILWEQYF.

V usage is TRBV28 and J usage is TRBJ1-4; no clear D. V was shortened by 6 bases and J by 4 bases, with 15 bases between the two germline ends. Germline V gives CDR1 MDHEN, CDR2 SYDVKM. The CDR3 sequence is 15 residues long. The CDR3 loop reads CASSHDVRNNEKLFF. CDR3 sequence (DNA): TGTGCCAGCAGCCACGACGTCAGGAATAATGAAAAACTGTTTTTT.

This clonotype came up many times. The V gene is TRBV5-6, the J gene TRBJ2-5; possible D gene TRBD1, 5 bases. CDR1 and CDR2 (germline): SGHDT, YYEEEE. Trimming took off 2 bases at V and 5 bases at J, with 13 bases between the two ends. The CDR3 covers 14 residues. CDR3 protein: CASSLLRDEETQYF. The DNA for the CDR3 is TGTGCCAGCAGCTTACTCAGGGATGAGGAGACCCAGTACTTC.

This clonotype appeared a few times. This rearrangement joins TRBV5-6 to TRBJ1-2; D remains unclear. V lost 4 bases and J lost 4, with 14 bases in between. CDR1 and CDR2 (germline): SGHDT, YYEEEE. This CDR3 contains 14 residues. The CDR3 spells CASSLVRDAYGYTF. Here the CDR3 DNA reads TGTGCCAGCAGCCTTGTGAGGGATGCCTATGGCTACACCTTC.

This clonotype was recorded at least ten times. The rearrangement joins TRBV5-1 to TRBJ2-3; D tentatively fits TRBD1 or TRBD2 (6 bases each). Looked up from germline, CDR1 is SGHRS and CDR2 is YFSETQ. The CDR3 spans 18 residues. V was shortened by 0 bases and J by 4 bases, with 21 bases between the two germline ends. In DNA, the CDR3 is TGCGCCAGCAGCTTGGAAAAGGGGGGTGGGAGTGGCGCAGATACGCAGTATTTT. It is translated as CASSLEKGGGSGADTQYF.

This clonotype has at least ten counts. The genes are TRBV2 and TRBJ1-1; TRBD1 matches at 7 bases. The CDR3 is 14 amino acids. With 5 bases clipped from V and 5 bases from J, the junction kept 8 bases outside the gene matches. From germline, CDR1 is SNHLY and CDR2 FYNNEI. The CDR3 reads CASSSQGIGTEAFF. The DNA for the CDR3 is TGTGCCAGCAGTTCACAGGGGATTGGTACTGAAGCTTTCTTT.

This clonotype was seen repeatedly, ten times or more. The gene calls are TRBV6-2 or TRBV6-3 and TRBJ1-1; D call uncertain. CDR1 and CDR2 (germline): MNHEY, SVGEGT. Trimming took off 2 bases at V and 1 base at J, with 14 bases between the two ends. CDR3 size: 16 residues. The CDR3 sequence: CASSYLLGRRNTEAFF. The CDR3 DNA sequence: TGTGCCAGCAGTTACCTACTCGGACGACGGAACACTGAAGCTTTCTTT.